This T cell receptor beta chain was observed in a study of cytomegalovirus exposure and HLA in healthy donors (dated 2017 in TCRdb). For the wider study: In an earlier analysis of approximately 640 of the donors, 250 to 300 Gb of sequence data and approximately 100 million unique TCR beta sequences from about 179 million T cells were reported. About 320 gigabases of sequencing data and approximately 84 million unique TCR sequences were included in an early release covering around 650 HLA-typed donors. The genetic ancestry cluster associated with self-reported Caucasian donors included 70% to 85% of the approximately 430 genotyped donors. The study aimed to test whether signatures of past pathogen exposure could be identified by cataloging public T cell receptors. The T cell repertoires of 666 subjects were profiled by immunosequencing and related to cytomegalovirus serostatus. Besides the first cohort of under 700 subjects, a separate validation cohort made up of 120 different subjects was used. The study combined high-throughput TCR immunosequencing, statistical association of individual TCRs with disease status, and machine learning to predict cytomegalovirus infection status. In a later analysis, previously published TCR beta repertoires from more than 500 donors were re-analyzed and high-resolution HLA genotyping was added so that TCR occurrence patterns could be studied. Rather than drawing on any new phenotypic data, the later analysis identified candidate immune exposures from TCR beta sequences and the way those sequences occurred across donors. To decide whether each TCR beta V gene segment behaved as functional or pseudogenic, an earlier analysis of some 540 of the donors relied on high-throughput TCR beta sequencing. Donor age, sex, ethnicity and CMV serostatus were compiled together with the repertoire data. In a later genetic analysis, genome-wide SNP genotypes for about 65% of the roughly 670 donors were used, and that subset was treated as a discovery cohort. Every discovery cohort repertoire had been produced on one sequencing platform. Class I and class II HLA loci were covered by the typing at four-digit resolution. The number of typed donors differed by locus: 629-630 for A, B, C, DRB1 and DQB1; 522 for DQA1; roughly 600 for DPA1; and 400 to 480 for DPB1. Because of strong linkage in the cohort, 5 or 6 DR-DQ haplotypes were treated as single units for association and clustering. Among roughly 400 genotyped donors of the cohort, an average of roughly 240,000 unique TCR beta nucleotide sequences were sequenced per donor, roughly 20% of them non-productive.

The cohort comprised around 700 healthy bone marrow donors. At the time of sampling, all cohort members were nominally healthy, though unrecorded immune exposures were likely present. The donor tested CMV seronegative, placing the donor among the 300 to 450 seronegative members of the cohort. A peripheral blood sample was provided by each donor, and peripheral blood mononuclear cells were used for TCR beta sequencing. The Qiagen DNeasy Blood Extraction Kit was used to extract genomic DNA from the blood cell samples. What the authors observed across the whole study: The study listed 150 to 200 TCR beta chains as associated with cytomegalovirus. This cohort had only TCR beta chains sequenced, and the lack of alpha or paired-chain data limited which features could be detected. A later analysis found that TCR association rates varied across HLA loci, with DRB1 alleles showing the most associated TCRs and HLA-C alleles the fewest. The only immune exposure information available for the cohort was CMV serostatus. In vitro tests confirmed that a few of the cytomegalovirus-associated TCR beta chains recognize cytomegalovirus antigens. A further reported finding was that TCR beta sequences accurately predicted the HLA-A and HLA-B alleles for most subjects in the first cohort. When HLA alleles, especially DR and DQ, strongly co-occurred, attributing TCR associations to individual alleles was difficult. A later genetic analysis associated a missense DCLRE1C variant with V-gene and J-gene trimming of TCR beta chains, and an independent cohort replicated the association. According to a later genetic analysis, donors in an Asian-associated ancestry cluster had fewer N-insertions in productive TCRs than the roughly 700-donor mean. At a false discovery rate of 0.05, a later analysis linked some 18,000 TCR beta sequences to specific HLA alleles. In both the original and validation cohorts, the classifier was reported to diagnose cytomegalovirus status with high specificity and sensitivity. According to a later analysis, parvovirus B19, influenza, CMV and Epstein-Barr virus appeared linked to several top co-occurrence clusters. The authors suggested that the approach could potentially be extended to other disease states and immunological phenotypes. Linkage disequilibrium might explain the correlated functional status among segregating V segments, but an unknown experimental factor could not be ruled out. Presence/absence analyses assumed roughly uniform sequencing depth across donors, an assumption that may not hold. While some public TCRs were present in many individuals, most TCR sequences turned up only very rarely across donors. A group of highly shared sequence variants was considered likely to be a technical artifact of the sequencing pipeline. Some IMGT-functional V segments, including TRBV6-2 and TRBV6-3, could not be distinguished by the 87-base-pair reads and were therefore excluded. HLA typing was unavailable for some donors at each locus, so association tests used only the typed subset. In a later analysis, HLA-associated TCR beta chains were found to be more clonally expanded and to have lower generation probabilities than equally common non-associated chains. Broadly in line with IMGT annotations, most TCR beta V segments showed up in productive rearrangements about 90% or about 30% of the time in an earlier analysis of roughly 590 of the donors. Because counts were too low, 15 or so rarely observed V segments, including chromosome 9 orphons, were excluded from the earlier analysis of around 640 of the donors. Most CMV-associated TCR beta chains appeared to be HLA-restricted in a later analysis, and the HLA associations seemed to be driven largely by CMV exposure.

Library preparation was by the immunoSEQ multiplex PCR assay. For the multiplex PCR, a mixture combining 60 forward primers for TCR Vbeta segments and 13 reverse primers for TCR Jbeta segments was used. The CDR3 region of rearranged TCR beta genes was amplified from genomic DNA with a multiplex PCR assay. On the Illumina HiSeq System, the amplified TCR beta libraries were sequenced as 87-base-pair reads. The paper's data handling went like this. Across the 700 or so repertoires, a later analysis counted about 81 million unique TCR beta chains, 8.5 million to 12 million of which were shared by at least two donors. Raw reads were error-corrected and collapsed into unique sequences by a nearest-neighbor algorithm in which closely related sequences were merged to remove PCR and sequencing errors. CDR3 sequences were aligned to IMGT reference sequences to assign V, D and J gene segments. Each retained sequence needed at least a six-nucleotide match to both a V gene segment and a J gene segment. Rearrangements were classified as productive when the CDR3 lacked stop codons and remained in frame with V and J, and all other rearrangements were classified as non-productive. CDR3 was defined according to IMGT convention as the region running from the second conserved V-encoded cysteine to the conserved J-encoded phenylalanine. Sequences without an unambiguous match to a single V gene segment were excluded from the earlier analysis of 500 to 700 of the donors. An earlier analysis of around 600 of the donors classified V segments as functional when productive rearrangements were above 56.7% and as segregating when the standard deviation between donors was above 5%. A statistical classification framework was built for diagnosing cytomegalovirus status from the catalog of TCR beta chain sequences. A later analysis assigned V and J genes by comparing TCR nucleotide sequences with IMGT/GENE-DB human TR gene sequences. The TCRdist pipeline was used in a later analysis to assign CDR3 sequences and most-parsimonious VDJ recombination scenarios. In a later analysis, each TCR beta chain was defined by its CDR3 amino acid sequence together with its V-gene family, and reads without a unique V-gene family were excluded. In a later analysis, a few hundred highly shared, low-generation-probability nucleotide sequences were removed to address suspected cross-contamination and a sequencing artifact. In a later analysis, a clonal expansion index was calculated for each public chain from normalized within-repertoire ranks of inferred template counts. In a later analysis, generation probabilities were computed with a VDJ recombination model fitted to out-of-frame rearrangements, and the resulting probabilities were checked against IGoR. In a later analysis, TCR-TCR, TCR-HLA and TCR-CMV co-occurrence was scored with hypergeometric tests, and a repertoire-size bias correction was applied to TCR pairs. In a later analysis, false discovery rates were estimated by permuting HLA or CMV assignments 20 times. In a later analysis, co-occurring TCRs were grouped using DBSCAN, and TCRdist sequence similarity was added for clustering within HLA-allele-positive subsets. For co-occurrence clustering, repertoires with fewer than 30,000 or more than 120,000 public chains were excluded, along with five or six repertoires with anomalous nucleotide sharing. Not all clones reach the TCRdb copy of this immuneACCESS table, which keeps in-frame sequences only. Checked studies attribute under half of the gap to unresolved V genes and leave the rest unexplained. V, J and clone size are those of that table, while D and trimming were read from the DNA. This sample has about 94,000 clones in its table, and about three fifths of those were observed once. Jointly, the top ten make up roughly 3.9% of the sample.

A note on this clone: Its antigen remains unidentified. Base-call qualities are not available, and no considerably larger clone is one nucleotide away.

Looking up the germline V gene (reference sequence) yields CDR1 LNHDA and CDR2 SQIVND. The CDR3 runs 14 residues from the cysteine to the phenylalanine. Left in the record is the CDR3 DNA by itself, 42 bases read in frame from the first base. V is cut back by 5 bases and J by 5 bases, with 3 bases in the junction unmatched. The chain is encoded by TRBV19 joined to TRBJ2-3; 11 of the junction bases match TRBD2. The TCR sequence derives from a man aged 30 to 45 in good health and CMV-seronegative. Sequencing used PBMCs. The CDR3 reads CASSAGLAGDTQYF. The nucleotides are TGTGCCAGTAGTGCCGGACTAGCGGGAGATACGCAGTATTTT.